The T cell receptor beta chain described here comes from a study of cytomegalovirus exposure and HLA in healthy donors. Of note for this clone: Its antigen is still unknown.

Study conclusions and caveats: There were a few CMV-associated chains whose specificity for CMV antigens was confirmed in vitro.

PCR involved 60 Vbeta and 13 Jbeta primers. Sequencing used immunoSEQ multiplex PCR; TCRdb keeps in-frame clones, though not all of them. The sample contains 99,000 or so clones, 60% to 85% of which appear only once. Input material: PBMCs. This receptor was taken from a man in his forties in good health and CMV-seronegative.

DNA of the CDR3: TGCGCCAGCAGCCAAGGACAAGGGGGCACCTACGAGCAGTACTTC. Translation gives CASSQGQGGTYEQYF. The rearrangement uses TRBV4-3 and TRBJ2-7; 7 bases agree with TRBD1. V shed 1 base, J shed 2 bases, and the junction held 5 bases outside the gene matches. From germline, CDR1 is LGHNA and CDR2 YSLEER. The CDR3 loop spans 15 amino acids.